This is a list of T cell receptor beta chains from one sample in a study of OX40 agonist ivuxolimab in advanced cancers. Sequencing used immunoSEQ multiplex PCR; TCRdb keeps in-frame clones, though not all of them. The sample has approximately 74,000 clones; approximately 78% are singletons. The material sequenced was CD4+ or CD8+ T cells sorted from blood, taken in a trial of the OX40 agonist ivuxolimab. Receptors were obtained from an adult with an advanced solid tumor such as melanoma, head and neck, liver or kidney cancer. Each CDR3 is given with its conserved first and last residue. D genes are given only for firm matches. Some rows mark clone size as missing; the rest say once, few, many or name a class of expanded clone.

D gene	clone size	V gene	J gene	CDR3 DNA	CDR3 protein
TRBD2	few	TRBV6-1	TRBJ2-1	TGTGCCAGCAGTGCGGCTAGCGGGAGCCCCTTGGTGGGTGAGCAGTTCTTC	CASSAASGSPLVGEQFF
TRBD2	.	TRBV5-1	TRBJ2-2	TGCGCCAGCAGCTTGTGGCAGCGGGGGTTCGGGGAGCTGTTTTTT	CASSLWQRGFGELFF
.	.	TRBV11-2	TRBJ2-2	TGTGCCAGCAGCTTAAGGGGGGATCCGAACACCGGGGAGCTGTTTTTT	CASSLRGDPNTGELFF
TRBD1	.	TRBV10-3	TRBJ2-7	TGTGCCATCAGTGAGTCGACGCAGGGGGCTAACGAGCAGTACTTC	CAISESTQGANEQYF
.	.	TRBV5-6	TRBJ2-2	TGTGCCAGCAGCCTGGCCAGGGGTACCGGGGAGCTGTTTTTT	CASSLARGTGELFF
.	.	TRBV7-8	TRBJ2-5	TGTGCCAGCAGACCATTTGGTGGGGGCCCCGGGGAGACCCAGTACTTC	CASRPFGGGPGETQYF
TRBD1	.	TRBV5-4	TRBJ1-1	TGTGCCAGCAGCTTGGGAGGGACAGGGGGCTTTGTGAACACTGAAGCTTTCTTT	CASSLGGTGGFVNTEAFF
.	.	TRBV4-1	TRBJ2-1	TGCGCCAGCAGCCCCAGGACGCTGCGGGACTACAATGAGCAGTTCTTC	CASSPRTLRDYNEQFF
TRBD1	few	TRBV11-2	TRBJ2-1	TGTGCCAGCAGCCCCCGCGCGGTTGGACAGGGCACCTACAATGAGCAGTTCTTC	CASSPRAVGQGTYNEQFF
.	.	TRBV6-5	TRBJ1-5	TGTGCCAGCAGGAGGGATAGCAATCAGCCCCAGCATTTT	CASRRDSNQPQHF
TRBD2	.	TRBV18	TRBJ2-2	TGTGCCAGCTCACTCACTAGCGTCGAGGTCGGGGAGCTGTTTTTT	CASSLTSVEVGELFF
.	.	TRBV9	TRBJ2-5	TGTGCCAGCAGCGTAGCAGTTACTAGTCGTCAAGAGACCCAGTACTTC	CASSVAVTSRQETQYF
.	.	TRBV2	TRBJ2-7	TGTGCCAGCACTCGCCAGCTCTCCTACGAGCAGTACTTC	CASTRQLSYEQYF
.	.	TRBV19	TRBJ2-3	TGTGCCAGTAGGCGGACGTCAAGCACAGATACGCAGTATTTT	CASRRTSSTDTQYF
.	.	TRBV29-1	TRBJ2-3	TGCCTGGCAGCGGTGGGAGATACGCAGTATTTT	CLAAVGDTQYF
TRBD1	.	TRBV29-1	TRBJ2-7	TGCAGCGTCCGGGACAGGGTTTACGAGCAGTACTTC	CSVRDRVYEQYF
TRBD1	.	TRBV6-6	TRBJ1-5	TGTGCCAGCAGTTTCGACAGGGGCGTCAATTATCAGCCCCAGCATTTT	CASSFDRGVNYQPQHF
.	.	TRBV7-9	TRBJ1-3	TGTGCCAGCAGCTTCCGTCGGAGGATAGGGGGAAACACCATATATTTT	CASSFRRRIGGNTIYF
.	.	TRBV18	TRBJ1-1	TGTGCCAGCTCACCAACATGGAACACTGAAGCTTTCTTT	CASSPTWNTEAFF
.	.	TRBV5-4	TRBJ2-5	TGTGCCAGCAGCTCCTATCTTTCCCCGGAGACCCAGTACTTC	CASSSYLSPETQYF
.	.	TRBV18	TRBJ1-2	TGTGCCAGCTCTGAACCCACTTATGGCTACACCTTC	CASSEPTYGYTF
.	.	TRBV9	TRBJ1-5	TGTGCCAGCAGCCCAGATCCGGACCAGCCCCAGCATTTT	CASSPDPDQPQHF
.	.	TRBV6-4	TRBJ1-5	TGTGCCAGCAGTGTGGAGGAGAATCAGCCCCAGCATTTT	CASSVEENQPQHF
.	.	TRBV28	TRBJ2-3	TGTGCCAGCGGGGACAGCACAGATACGCAGTATTTT	CASGDSTDTQYF
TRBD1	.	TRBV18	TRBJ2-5	TGTGCCAGCTCATCACAGGGGCAAGAGACCCAGTACTTC	CASSSQGQETQYF
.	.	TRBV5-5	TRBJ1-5	TGTGCCAGCAGCTTGGCAGGGGATCGGCCCCAGCATTTT	CASSLAGDRPQHF
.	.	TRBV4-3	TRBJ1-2	TGCGCCAGCAGCCTGTCACAGGGTGAGGGCTACACCTTC	CASSLSQGEGYTF
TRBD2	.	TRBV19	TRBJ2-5	TGTGCCAGTAGTATCGGGGGGATTGGGGAGACCCAGTACTTC	CASSIGGIGETQYF
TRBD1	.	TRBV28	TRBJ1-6	TGTGCCAGCCGGGACAGGGGCAATTCACCCCTCCACTTT	CASRDRGNSPLHF
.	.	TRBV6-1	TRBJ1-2	TGTGCCAGCAGTGAGGCTGCCGGGGCCTCCTCTAACTATGGCTACACCTTC	CASSEAAGASSNYGYTF
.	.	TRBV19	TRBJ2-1	TGTGCCAGTAGTAGGGTCATCGACTCCTACAATGAGCAGTTCTTC	CASSRVIDSYNEQFF
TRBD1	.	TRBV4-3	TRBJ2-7	TGCGCCAGCAGCCAAGGACAGGGGGGGACCTACGAGCAGTACTTC	CASSQGQGGTYEQYF
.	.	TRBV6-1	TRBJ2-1	TGTGCCAGCAGTGTAACCCAGGGGACATACAATGAGCAGTTCTTC	CASSVTQGTYNEQFF
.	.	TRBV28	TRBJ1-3	TGTGCCAGCAGTAATACAGGGTCTGGAAACACCATATATTTT	CASSNTGSGNTIYF
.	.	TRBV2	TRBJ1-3	TGTGCCACCCAGGCCGGGTCGTCTCGAAACACCATATATTTT	CATQAGSSRNTIYF
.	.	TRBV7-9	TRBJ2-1	TGTGCCAGCAGCCCCGGACTGTTTGTTGGGAATGAGCAGTTCTTC	CASSPGLFVGNEQFF
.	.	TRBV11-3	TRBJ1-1	TGTGCCAGCAGCTTGGAGGAGGCCACTGAAGCTTTCTTT	CASSLEEATEAFF
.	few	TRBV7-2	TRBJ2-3	TGTGCCAGCAGTTCGAGACAGGTGGTCACAGATACGCAGTATTTT	CASSSRQVVTDTQYF
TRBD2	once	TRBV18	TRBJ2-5	TGTGCCAGCTCACCGGGCGGGGGTCAAGAGACCCAGTACTTC	CASSPGGGQETQYF
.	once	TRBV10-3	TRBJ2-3	TGTGCCATCTGGCCGGGTGGCACAGATACGCAGTATTTT	CAIWPGGTDTQYF
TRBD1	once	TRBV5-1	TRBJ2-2	TGCGCCAGCAGCTTAAGGGGGCCGCCGGTCACCGGGGAGCTGTTTTTT	CASSLRGPPVTGELFF
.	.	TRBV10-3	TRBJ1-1	TGTGCCATCAGCGGTCCTCAGGGGACTGAAGCTTTCTTT	CAISGPQGTEAFF
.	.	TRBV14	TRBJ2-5	TGTGCCAGCAGCCAAGGCATTGGTACAGCATACTTC	CASSQGIGTAYF
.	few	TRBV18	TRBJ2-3	TGTGCCAGCTCACCGTCAGGGGCCACAGATACGCAGTATTTT	CASSPSGATDTQYF
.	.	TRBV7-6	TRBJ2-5	TGTGCCAGCAGCCCGGAGTGGGGTCCGGGGGCCCAGTACTTC	CASSPEWGPGAQYF
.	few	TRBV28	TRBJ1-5	TGTGCCAGCAGTTTGCAAGGCAAAGAAGGGCCCCAGCATTTT	CASSLQGKEGPQHF
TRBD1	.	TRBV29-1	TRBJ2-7	TGCAGCGCCCGACCGGGACAGGCGCTCGGGGAGCAGTACTTC	CSARPGQALGEQYF
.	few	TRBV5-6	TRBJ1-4	TGTGCCAGCAGCTTGGGGGGGCCGAATGAAAAACTGTTTTTT	CASSLGGPNEKLFF
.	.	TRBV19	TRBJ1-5	TGTGCCAGTACGAAAGCTGTTAGCAATCAGCCCCAGCATTTT	CASTKAVSNQPQHF